This T cell receptor beta chain came from a study of shared clonotypes between healthy human individuals. With 0 bases removed from V and 0 bases from J, the gap between germline ends came to 8 bases. The length of the CDR3 is 15 residues. Germline lookup yields CDR1 SGHKS and CDR2 YYEKEE (reference sequence). Naivety among CD8 cells was defined by CD45RO negativity and positive CCR7 selection, thereby excluding terminally differentiated effector memory CD45RA+ cells. Clones were read by immunoSEQ multiplex PCR, and TCRdb kept only the in-frame ones, dropping some. The sample consists of some 740,000 clones, 80% to 95% of them appearing once. As to this clone: This same CDR3 is encoded by further DNA sequences in the sample.

This clonotype was obtained from a man aged 25 to 40 in good health. J is TRBJ2-3 and V is TRBV5-5, with D possibly being TRBD1 (5 bases). Sample: naive CD8+ T cells sorted from blood. The CDR3 DNA follows: TGTGCCAGCAGCTTGGGGACAACTAGCACAGATACGCAGTATTTT. Amino acid sequence: CASSLGTTSTDTQYF.